This is a list of T cell receptor beta chains from one sample in a study of cytomegalovirus exposure and HLA in healthy donors. The method was immunoSEQ multiplex PCR; TCRdb's version includes in-frame clones alone and lacks a portion of them. This sample yields 95,000 to 150,000 clones, of which 73% are seen a single time; 4.5% to 5% belongs to the top ten. The sequenced sample consisted of PBMCs. These receptors came from a man between 60 and 70 years old in good health and CMV-seropositive. CDR3s include the opening cysteine and the closing phenylalanine or tryptophan. Each record gives: V gene, CDR3 protein.

TRBV7-8 CASTLQGPDTEAFF
TRBV5-4 CASSLERGSPLHF
TRBV5-8 CASSIQRGTAISGANVLTF
TRBV2 CASRRDRVYEQFF
TRBV4-1 CASSQGPPGTGITYEQYF
TRBV29-1 CSASTGNSNQPQHF
TRBV4-1 CASSQRSTGPGLAGGGETQYF
TRBV5-1 CASSLFPSGGQETQYF
TRBV29-1 CSVEGGEGKIDTQYF
TRBV7-2 CASSLGPDPRVDTQYF
TRBV9 CASSVGDFYNEQFF
TRBV19 CASSTGLQETQYF
TRBV30 CAWTPDPQRGAYTDTQYF
TRBV30 CAWSGGGVPHF
TRBV21-1 CASSKGSRQAHGYTF
TRBV9 CASSVDRAGANVLTF
TRBV30 CAWRRGGAGANVLTF
TRBV4-1 CASSQSLSVLQYF
TRBV28 CASSSPSNSDTQYF
TRBV19 CASSPHVEDEQFF
TRBV7-6 CASSENRGQITDTQYF
TRBV28 CASSLYGGRVNTEAFF
TRBV10-2 CASSDDRGYGYTF
TRBV6-6 CASRRGQGETQYF
TRBV11-2 CASSLRTGAAYEQYF
TRBV19 CASSADQQGSAYEQYF
TRBV19 CASTIYRGPPRLYGYTF
TRBV4-2 CASSQDLSGYYEQYF
TRBV29-1 CSVLRQGSYEQYF
TRBV5-1 CASTRQGGPGTDTQYF
TRBV29-1 CSVESPLTF
TRBV2 CASGSFGYTF
TRBV21-1 CASPLGVWRVEETQYF
TRBV18 CASSPSSLVQETQYF
TRBV19 CASSTLFNTEAFF
TRBV12-5 CASGLVKKGGLGAGAGELFF
TRBV7-7 CASSPSSGVSDTQYF
TRBV30 CAWRKAGWPETQYF
TRBV5-1 CASSPGGERWTQYF
TRBV2 CASSSRTGRPDTQYF